The 29 T cell receptor beta chains reported below all come from one sample, sequenced in a study of blood T cell repertoires in COVID-19. The table came from immunoSEQ multiplex PCR; TCRdb's copy has only in-frame clones and leaves some out. In the table there are over 130,000 clones, around 81% of which are singletons. The sequenced sample was peripheral blood. All receptors come from a human donor in a cohort sampled during active COVID-19.

This clone was observed a few times. The V gene is TRBV15, the J gene TRBJ1-2; 8 bases map to TRBD1. The junction had 6 bases not matched to a gene; V was cut back by 0 bases and J by 0 bases. Germline loops: CDR1 LNHNV, CDR2 YYDKDF (reference sequence). CDR3 length equals 17 residues. DNA of the CDR3: TGTGCCACCAGCAGAGACCCCCGGACAGGGTCTAACTATGGCTACACCTTC. It translates to CATSRDPRTGSNYGYTF.

V is TRBV3-1 (or the pseudogene TRBV3-2) and J is TRBJ1-1, with D maybe TRBD1 (6 bases). V was trimmed by 7 bases and J by 2 bases, leaving 11 bases between them. Germline V gene sequence: CDR1 LGHDT, CDR2 YNNKEL (reference sequence). CDR3 size: 13 residues. The CDR3: CASTGTSNTEAFF. CDR3 nucleotides: TGTGCCAGCACCGGGACATCTAACACTGAAGCTTTCTTT.

The gene calls are TRBV5-1 and TRBJ2-1, with 9 bases identical to TRBD2. The V gene end was trimmed by 1 base and the J gene end by 5 bases; junction bases not matched to a gene: 10. CDR1 SGHRS and CDR2 YFSETQ come from the germline V gene. The CDR3 covers 17 residues. In nucleotides, the CDR3 is TGCGCCAGCAGCTTGCTGGCGGGGGGGCCGGGGGACAATGAGCAGTTCTTC. This gives the protein CASSLLAGGPGDNEQFF. Looking up the rest from reference TRBV5-1 and TRBJ2-1 gives the full variable domain: KAGVTQTPRYLIKTRGQQVTLSCSPISGHRSVSWYQQTPGQGLQFLFEYFSETQRNKGNFPGRFSGRQFSNSRSEMNVSTLELGDSALYLCASSLLAGGPGDNEQFFGPGTRLTVL.

This clone was observed a handful of times. V usage is TRBV7-9 and J usage is TRBJ2-3, with 12 positions matching TRBD2. There are 16 residues in the CDR3. V gave up 4 bases and J gave up 2 bases; unmatched junction bases: 4. Germline V gives CDR1 SEHNR, CDR2 FQNEAQ (reference sequence). In DNA, the CDR3 is TGTGCCAGCAGCTCCAGACTAGCGGGGGCCACAGATACGCAGTATTTT. It encodes CASSSRLAGATDTQYF. The full variable domain, rest sourced from reference TRBV7-9 and TRBJ2-3, is DTGVSQNPRHKITKRGQNVTFRCDPISEHNRLYWYRQTLGQGPEFLTYFQNEAQLEKSRLLSDRFSAERPKGSFSTLEIQRTEQGDSAMYLCASSSRLAGATDTQYFGPGTRLTVL.

The gene calls are TRBV20-1 and TRBJ2-5; the match to TRBD1 covers 11 bases. CDR1 is DFQATT, CDR2 SNEGSKA, per germline (reference sequence). The CDR3 consists of 16 residues. The ends lost 3 bases at V and 2 bases at J; junction bases unmatched: 8. For the CDR3, the DNA is TGCAGTGCTAGTAGTGGGACAGGGGGTTTTCAAGAGACCCAGTACTTC. Protein sequence: CSASSGTGGFQETQYF.

The chain combines TRBV19 with TRBJ2-7, with 10 bases matching TRBD2. J was trimmed by 4 bases and V by 6 bases; bases with no gene match: 15. CDR1 and CDR2 from the germline V gene are LNHDA and SQIVND (reference sequence). The CDR3 contains 17 residues. CDR3 nucleotides: TGTGCCAGTAGCCGACCACTAGCGGGACAGACTCTTTACGAGCAGTACTTC. Translating gives CASSRPLAGQTLYEQYF. Together with reference TRBV19 and TRBJ2-7, the CDR3 gives the full variable domain: DGGITQSPKYLFRKEGQNVTLSCEQNLNHDAMYWYRQDPGQGLRLIYYSQIVNDFQKGDIAEGYSVSREKKESFPLTVTSAQKNPTAFYLCASSRPLAGQTLYEQYFGPGTRLTVT.

The chain employs TRBV5-4 and TRBJ1-1; TRBD1 is a possible D gene (6 bases). V was shortened by 4 bases and J by 8 bases, with 18 bases between the two germline ends. The CDR3 extends over 14 amino acids. Germline CDR1 and CDR2: SGHNT and YYREEE (reference sequence). CDR3 protein: CASSPSDGTLEAFF. The CDR3 DNA is TGTGCCAGCAGCCCCTCAGATGGGACACTAGAAGCTTTCTTT. The variable domain in full, completed from reference TRBV5-4 and TRBJ1-1, reads ETGVTQSPTHLIKTRGQQVTLRCSSQSGHNTVSWYQQALGQGPQFIFQYYREEENGRGNFPPRFSGLQFPNYSSELNVNALELDDSALYLCASSPSDGTLEAFFGQGTRLTVV.

This chain joins TRBV18 and TRBJ2-7; no reliable D call. The CDR3 consists of 14 residues. Looked up from germline, CDR1 is KGHSH and CDR2 is LQKENI. V lost 6 bases and J 0 bases, leaving 12 bases between the germline ends. CDR3 in amino acids: CASSQVPSSYEQYF. CDR3 DNA: TGTGCCAGCTCCCAGGTACCATCCTCCTACGAGCAGTACTTC.

CDR3 DNA: TGTGCCAGCACCGAGGGACAGAATAATTCACCCCTCCACTTT. Its protein is CASTEGQNNSPLHF. The chain has TRBV27 and TRBJ1-6, with 7 bases fitting TRBD1. CDR3 length: 14 amino acids. With V trimmed by 7 bases and J by 5 bases, 5 bases remained unmatched. Germline V gives CDR1 MNHEY, CDR2 SMNVEV (reference sequence).

The rearrangement links TRBV4-1 to TRBJ1-4; tentatively, D is TRBD1 (5 bases). The CDR3 length is 17 residues. Germline V gene data show CDR1 as MGHRA and CDR2 as YSYEKL. Trimming stripped 0 bases from V and 2 bases from J, with 13 bases between. The CDR3 loop reads CASSQDGGRTTNEKLFF. CDR3 DNA sequence: TGCGCCAGCAGCCAAGATGGGGGGAGGACCACTAATGAAAAACTGTTTTTT.

The chain employs TRBV6-1 and TRBJ1-3; TRBD1 aligns across 7 bases. The V gene end was trimmed by 2 bases and the J gene end by 4 bases; junction bases not matched to a gene: 5. The CDR3 runs to 15 residues. CDR1 is MNHNS and CDR2 is SASEGT in the germline V gene. The CDR3 here is CASSETGAAGNTIYF. The CDR3 nucleotides are TGTGCCAGCAGTGAAACAGGGGCTGCAGGAAACACCATATATTTT.

The chain combines TRBV5-1 with TRBJ1-2; possibly TRBD1 for D (6 bases). V lost 0 bases and J 3 bases, leaving 12 bases between the germline ends. This CDR3 has 15 amino acids. Germline loops: CDR1 SGHRS, CDR2 YFSETQ. DNA for the CDR3: TGCGCCAGCAGCTTGGCGGGGGGGCGCGACTATGGCTACACCTTC. This translates into CASSLAGGRDYGYTF.

The chain has TRBV5-1 and TRBJ1-1, with 10 bases that match TRBD1. The CDR3 length is 15 residues. Trimming cost V 4 bases and J 3 bases; bases outside gene matches: 6. CDR1 is SGHRS and CDR2 is YFSETQ in the germline V gene. The CDR3 coding sequence is TGCGCCAGCAGCCCCATCGGGACAGGGGACACTGAAGCTTTCTTT. It codes for CASSPIGTGDTEAFF. The full variable domain, its missing parts supplied by reference TRBV5-1 and TRBJ1-1, is KAGVTQTPRYLIKTRGQQVTLSCSPISGHRSVSWYQQTPGQGLQFLFEYFSETQRNKGNFPGRFSGRQFSNSRSEMNVSTLELGDSALYLCASSPIGTGDTEAFFGQGTRLTVV.

The CDR3 loop is CSAREDYGYTF. The CDR3 DNA reads as TGCAGTGCTCGGGAAGACTATGGCTACACCTTC. The J gene is TRBJ1-2, the V gene TRBV20-1; D is unclear. CDR1 is DFQATT, CDR2 SNEGSKA, per germline (reference sequence). The CDR3 has 11 residues. V lost 5 bases, J lost 3 bases, and 7 bases lay in between.

The chain uses TRBV19 and TRBJ1-2, with D maybe TRBD1 (6 bases). From germline, CDR1 is LNHDA and CDR2 SQIVND (reference sequence). The CDR3 consists of 12 residues. V dropped 5 bases and J dropped 8 bases, with 12 bases sitting between them. The CDR3 coding sequence is TGTGCCAGTAGTTACAAGGGGGACGGCTACACCTTC. Protein product: CASSYKGDGYTF.

The J gene is TRBJ1-4, the V gene TRBV7-9; D is undetermined. V lost 1 base and J 1 base, leaving 13 bases between the germline ends. Germline lookup yields CDR1 SEHNR and CDR2 FQNEAQ (reference sequence). The CDR3 has 17 amino acids. CDR3 loop: CASSLGFLGGTNEKLFF. The CDR3 bases are TGTGCCAGCAGCTTAGGGTTTCTTGGCGGAACTAATGAAAAACTGTTTTTT.

The chain carries TRBV19 and TRBJ1-5, with D possibly being TRBD1 (5 bases). The germline CDR1 and CDR2 sequences are LNHDA and SQIVND (reference sequence). The V end was cut by 3 bases, the J end by 4 bases, with 10 bases between. The CDR3 spans 14 residues. CDR3 DNA: TGTGCCAGTAGTATTCTGTCAGGGAATCAGCCCCAGCATTTT. Its protein is CASSILSGNQPQHF.

The chain recombines TRBV7-2 with TRBJ2-1, with D possibly TRBD2 on 5 matching bases. This CDR3 has 19 residues. Trimming shortened V by 3 bases and J by 0 bases, and 21 bases separated the two germline ends. From germline, CDR1 is SGHTA and CDR2 FQGNSA. The CDR3 DNA follows: TGTGCCAGCAGCTTGGACTGGGCGGGCCTCATAAGCTCCTACAATGAGCAGTTCTTC. Protein: CASSLDWAGLISSYNEQFF.

This rearrangement joins TRBV19 to TRBJ2-3; 8 nucleotides agree with TRBD1. Germline CDR1 is LNHDA and CDR2 is SQIVND (reference sequence). The CDR3 is 15 amino acids. Unmatched junction bases numbered 8, after V lost 3 bases and J lost 6 bases. The CDR3, as DNA: TGTGCCAGTAGTATTGGGACAGGTTTATCCGATACGCAGTATTTT. Translating gives CASSIGTGLSDTQYF.

V and J are TRBV5-1 and TRBJ1-6, with D unclear. The ends were cut back, 0 bases at V and 3 bases at J, with 7 bases in the middle. Looked up from germline, CDR1 is SGHRS and CDR2 is YFSETQ. This CDR3 contains 15 residues. CDR3: CASSLEQYYNSPLHF. The CDR3 coding sequence is TGCGCCAGCAGCTTGGAACAGTACTATAATTCACCCCTCCACTTT.

J is TRBJ1-1 and V is TRBV2; possible D gene TRBD1, 6 bases. V was cut by 8 bases and J by 0 bases, with 10 bases left in between. The CDR3 runs 13 residues. CDR1 SNHLY and CDR2 FYNNEI come from the germline V gene. The DNA of the CDR3 is TGTGCCAGCGAAGGACAGTTGAACACTGAAGCTTTCTTT. This gives the protein CASEGQLNTEAFF.

CDR3 nucleotide sequence: TGCAGCGTTGAAGGACAGGGGGCAGATACGCAGTATTTT. This sequence encodes CSVEGQGADTQYF. The chain couples TRBV29-1 to TRBJ2-3; 9 bases match TRBD1. This CDR3 has 13 amino acids. V lost 1 base, J lost 4 bases, and 0 bases stayed unmatched. CDR1 SQVTM and CDR2 ANQGSEA come from the germline V gene.

The chain links TRBV4-2 to TRBJ2-5, with TRBD2 identical over 13 bases. Germline CDR1 and CDR2: LGHNA and YNFKEQ. The V and J ends lost 6 bases and 4 bases, in that order; junction bases with no gene match: 8. The CDR3 has 16 amino acids. CDR3 bases: TGTGCCAGCAGTCCAACGACTAGCGGGGGGAGAGAGACCCAGTACTTC. Its translation is CASSPTTSGGRETQYF.

This chain joins TRBV5-1 and TRBJ2-3, with D possibly TRBD2 on 7 matching bases. Between the trimmed V and J ends, which lost 10 bases and 6 bases, there was a span of 30 bases. In germline, CDR1 is SGHRS, CDR2 YFSETQ. CDR3 length equals 17 residues. CDR3: CASRGGAGNIPTDTQYF. DNA for the CDR3: TGCGCCTCACGTGGGGGGGCCGGTAACATCCCCACCGATACGCAGTATTTT.

The V call is TRBV20-1, the J call TRBJ2-7, with 7 bases fitting TRBD2. After removal of 3 bases from V and 5 bases from J, the junction contained 10 bases not matched to a gene. CDR1 is DFQATT and CDR2 is SNEGSKA in the germline V gene (reference sequence). The CDR3 consists of 14 residues. The CDR3 protein is CSASVRARGDEQYF. Here the CDR3 DNA reads TGCAGTGCTAGTGTCAGGGCCCGGGGGGACGAGCAGTACTTC.

Comments on this clone: Other DNA sequences in this specimen translate into the identical CDR3. Here the CDR3 DNA reads TGCGCCAGCAGCTTGGAGGGGGTAAGCAATCAGCCCCAGCATTTT. This translates into CASSLEGVSNQPQHF. The chain recombines TRBV5-1 with TRBJ1-5; a possible D gene is TRBD1 (6 bases). CDR1 SGHRS and CDR2 YFSETQ come from the germline V gene. The germline V and J ends were trimmed by 0 bases and 1 base, with 8 bases remaining between them. CDR3 length: 15 amino acids. Full variable domain (remainder filled in from reference TRBV5-1 and TRBJ1-5): KAGVTQTPRYLIKTRGQQVTLSCSPISGHRSVSWYQQTPGQGLQFLFEYFSETQRNKGNFPGRFSGRQFSNSRSEMNVSTLELGDSALYLCASSLEGVSNQPQHFGDGTRLSIL.

The rearrangement joins TRBV29-1 to TRBJ2-6; D ambiguous. The CDR3 consists of 15 residues. Germline assignment: CDR1 SQVTM and CDR2 ANQGSEA. The germline V and J ends were trimmed by 0 bases and 0 bases, with 6 bases remaining between them. CDR3 nucleotides: TGCAGCGTTGAAGATCCGGGCTCTGGGGCCAACGTCCTGACTTTC. It is translated as CSVEDPGSGANVLTF.

The rearrangement joins TRBV4-1 to TRBJ1-1, with D perhaps matching TRBD1 (5 bases). CDR1 and CDR2 (germline): MGHRA, YSYEKL. The germline V and J ends were trimmed by 1 base and 0 bases, with 21 bases remaining between them. The CDR3 consists of 19 residues. As DNA, the CDR3 is TGCGCCAGCAGCCAAGCCGGCGGGGCGGGCCCTTCTTTGAACACTGAAGCTTTCTTT. Residues: CASSQAGGAGPSLNTEAFF.

A few counts support this clone. The gene calls are TRBV5-1 and TRBJ1-3, with TRBD1 as a possible D gene (5 bases). This CDR3 spans 14 amino acids. Trimming left V 4 bases short and J 0 bases short, with 8 bases between. Looked up from germline, CDR1 is SGHRS and CDR2 is YFSETQ. The CDR3 region is CASSPDNSGNTIYF. The CDR3 nucleotides read TGCGCCAGCAGCCCGGACAACTCTGGAAACACCATATATTTT.